This entry concerns a single T cell receptor (beta chain). Its antigen remains unknown. An end of the junction does not agree with germline; a read error may underlie this. CDR1 and CDR2 (germline): SEHNR, FQNEAQ (reference sequence). The CDR3 sequence is 15 residues long. This specimen comes from a study of cytomegalovirus exposure and HLA in healthy donors. On the study more broadly: Within an early data release were roughly 90 million unique TCRs drawn from HLA-typed donors.

Primers for the PCR totalled 60 Vbeta and 13 Jbeta. Data came from immunoSEQ multiplex PCR; TCRdb stores just in-frame clones and leaves some out. The sample carries about 100,000 clones, 81% recorded once. Study-level results: HLA-A and HLA-B allele assignments for most subjects were reportedly predicted accurately using TCR beta sequences. Indistinguishable V segments such as TRBV6-2 and TRBV6-3 were excluded. Association of a missense DCLRE1C variant with TCR beta V- and J-gene trimming was reported in a later analysis.

The sequenced sample consisted of PBMCs. The sequence was collected from a woman aged 70 to 79 in good health and CMV-seropositive. The V gene is TRBV7-9, the J gene TRBJ1-2; D is undetermined. The CDR3 coding sequence is TGTTCCAGCAGCTTAGGCGTGTTAGCTAACTATGGCTACACCTTC. As protein: CSSSLGVLANYGYTF.